This entry lists 28 T cell receptor beta chains sequenced from one sample in a study of T cell changes during pregnancy in multiple sclerosis. The protocol was immunoSEQ multiplex PCR, while the TCRdb copy is restricted to in-frame clones and leaves out a portion. The profile covers 40,000 to 50,000 clones, with around four fifths appearing a single time and about 0.6% taken by the ten largest. The sequencing used CD4+ T cells from peripheral blood mononuclear cells, collected before pregnancy. These receptors were obtained from a female donor with multiple sclerosis, enrolled in a pregnancy study.

In its sample, this clone is medium-sized. This rearrangement joins TRBV5-1 to TRBJ2-7, with 10 bases lining up with TRBD2. Losses at the gene ends were 1 base for V and 7 bases for J; bases not matched to a gene: 2. The CDR3 length is 13 residues. Germline loops: CDR1 SGHRS, CDR2 YFSETQ. The DNA for the CDR3 is TGCGCCAGCAGCTTGATAGCGGGAGGTGAGCAGTACTTC. Its translation: CASSLIAGGEQYF.

The chain recombines TRBV11-2 with TRBJ2-3, with D tentatively TRBD2 (7 bases). The CDR3 is made up of 15 amino acids. Trimming cost V 8 bases and J 8 bases, with 23 bases left between them. Germline V gives CDR1 SGHAT, CDR2 FQNNGV. In DNA form, the CDR3 reads TGTGCCAGCTCCCCTTCGAGGGGGGGCCTAGGTACGCAGTATTTT. This sequence encodes CASSPSRGGLGTQYF.

The chain employs TRBV9 and TRBJ1-5; 8 bases agree with TRBD1. The CDR3 runs to 15 residues. J was trimmed by 4 bases and V by 3 bases; bases with no gene match: 6. Germline CDR1 reads SGDLS; CDR2 reads YYNGEE. The CDR3 reads CASSANRGRNQPQHF. DNA for the CDR3: TGTGCCAGCAGCGCAAACAGGGGGAGGAATCAGCCCCAGCATTTT.

CDR3 sequence (DNA): TGCGCCAGCAGCCAAGATCGCGCAGGGCGCGGTGTTGAGCAGTTCTTC. Its protein is CASSQDRAGRGVEQFF. The rearrangement joins TRBV4-1 to TRBJ2-1; D is possibly TRBD1 (5 bases). This CDR3 comprises 16 residues. CDR1 MGHRA and CDR2 YSYEKL come from the germline V gene. Trimming stripped 0 bases from V and 9 bases from J, with 18 bases between.

The rearrangement uses TRBV9 and TRBJ1-6; maybe TRBD1 (5 bases). Germline-derived CDR1 and CDR2 are SGDLS and YYNGEE. V lost 3 bases to trimming and J lost 8 bases, with 18 bases between them. The CDR3 consists of 16 residues. DNA of the CDR3: TGTGCCAGCAGCGCTTCAGGGATACGGGTCGATTCACCCCTCCACTTT. This codes for CASSASGIRVDSPLHF. The full variable domain, completed using reference TRBV9 and TRBJ1-6, is DSGVTQTPKHLITATGQRVTLRCSPRSGDLSVYWYQQSLDQGLQFLIQYYNGEERAKGNILERFSAQQFPDLHSELNLSSLELGDSALYFCASSASGIRVDSPLHFGNGTRLTVT.

The rearrangement joins TRBV4-3 to TRBJ1-4, with D perhaps matching TRBD1 (5 bases). Trimming shortened V by 0 bases and J by 7 bases, and 15 bases separated the two germline ends. This CDR3 has 16 amino acids. Germline V gene data show CDR1 as LGHNA and CDR2 as YSLEER. The CDR3 reads CASSQDLGDSLEKLFF. The CDR3 DNA reads TGCGCCAGCAGCCAAGATCTAGGTGACAGTCTTGAAAAACTGTTTTTT.

This clone was detected a few times. The V call is TRBV18, the J call TRBJ1-1, with D uncertain. Germline CDR1 KGHSH, CDR2 LQKENI. Trimming cost V 3 bases and J 0 bases, with 5 bases left between them. The CDR3 consists of 13 residues. The CDR3 is CASSPPMNTEAFF. The CDR3 region has the DNA TGTGCCAGCTCACCGCCTATGAACACTGAAGCTTTCTTT. The entire variable domain, with the rest obtained from reference TRBV18 and TRBJ1-1, is as follows: NAGVMQNPRHLVRRRGQEARLRCSPMKGHSHVYWYRQLPEEGLKFMVYLQKENIIDESGMPKERFSAEFPKEGPSILRIQQVVRGDSAAYFCASSPPMNTEAFFGQGTRLTVV.

The chain uses TRBV7-2 and TRBJ2-7; 8 bases fit TRBD1. J gave up 2 bases and V 5 bases, and 5 bases lay outside the gene matches. This CDR3 region has 14 residues. CDR1 is SGHTA and CDR2 is FQGNSA in the germline V gene. In DNA, the CDR3 is TGTGCCAGCAGCGCCCGGACAGGGACCTACGAGCAGTACTTC. Amino acid sequence: CASSARTGTYEQYF.

V gene TRBV5-6 combines with J gene TRBJ2-4; 10 nucleotides line up with TRBD1. Germline values: CDR1 SGHDT, CDR2 YYEEEE. The CDR3 length is 16 residues. The V and J ends lost 5 bases and 6 bases, in that order; junction bases with no gene match: 11. CDR3 residues: CASSRPGTGVRNIQYF. The DNA of the CDR3 is TGTGCCAGCAGTCGTCCCGGGACAGGGGTTCGAAACATTCAGTACTTC.

This sequence joins TRBV30 and TRBJ2-1, with D possibly TRBD2 on 6 matching bases. Trimming left V 2 bases short and J 2 bases short, with 13 bases between. Per the germline V gene, CDR1 is GTSNPN and CDR2 is SVGIG (reference sequence). CDR3 length equals 15 residues. The CDR3 is CAWSPAGLTYNEQFF. Here the CDR3 DNA reads TGTGCCTGGAGTCCAGCGGGTCTTACCTACAATGAGCAGTTCTTC.

This clone was observed once. The J gene is TRBJ1-2, the V gene TRBV5-1, with D perhaps TRBD1 (5 bases). The CDR3 sequence is 13 residues long. V shed 4 bases and J shed 3 bases, with 10 bases lying between them. CDR1 is SGHRS, CDR2 YFSETQ, per germline. The CDR3 spells CASSEAGHYGYTF. CDR3 nucleotides: TGCGCCAGCAGCGAGGCAGGGCACTATGGCTACACCTTC.

The count of this clone is one. For the CDR3, the DNA is TGTGCCAGCACGGCGGACTTTGGAAACACCATATATTTT. Amino acids: CASTADFGNTIYF. This rearrangement joins TRBV2 to TRBJ1-3, with D uncertain. CDR1 is SNHLY, CDR2 FYNNEI, per germline. The CDR3 contains 13 residues. The ends were cut back, 7 bases at V and 3 bases at J, with 10 bases in the middle.

V and J are TRBV29-1 and TRBJ1-2, with 10 bases matching TRBD1. Germline values: CDR1 SQVTM, CDR2 ANQGSEA. There are 12 residues in the CDR3. Germline trimming cut 6 bases from V and 11 bases from J; bases unmatched to any gene: 9. CDR3: CSVDRDRGSYTF. The CDR3 nucleotides read TGCAGCGTAGACAGGGACAGGGGTTCGTACACCTTC.

The chain joins TRBV5-1 to TRBJ2-3; 10 nucleotides line up with TRBD1. This CDR3 contains 16 residues. Germline-derived CDR1 and CDR2 are SGHRS and YFSETQ. V shed 4 bases and J 6 bases; nucleotides not matched to a gene: 11. The CDR3 coding sequence is TGCGCCAGCAGCCTCGCCAAGGGACAGGGGCGGGATACGCAGTATTTT. It specifies CASSLAKGQGRDTQYF.

The chain has TRBV7-9 and TRBJ2-5, with 7 bases aligning to TRBD1. The J call may be faulty, since TRBJ2-7 better matches the DNA end. The germline CDR1 and CDR2 sequences are SEHNR and FQNEAQ (reference sequence). The CDR3 covers 14 residues. CDR3 coding DNA: TGTGCCAGCACCAGGGACAGCTACTCCTACGAGCAGTACTTC. Translation: CASTRDSYSYEQYF.

This chain joins TRBV10-3 and TRBJ2-2, with TRBD2 matching over 11 bases. CDR3 length: 13 amino acids. Trimming removed 8 bases from V and 7 bases from J; junction bases left unmatched: 3. Per germline, CDR1 ENHRY and CDR2 SYGVKD. Written as DNA, the CDR3 is TGTGCCATCTCCGGGACTAGCGGCGGGGAGCTGTTTTTT. It is translated as CAISGTSGGELFF.

The chain couples TRBV5-1 to TRBJ2-3; 8 bases line up with TRBD2. Germline CDR1 and CDR2: SGHRS and YFSETQ. The CDR3 totals 15 residues. With 4 bases clipped from V and 2 bases from J, the junction kept 6 bases outside the gene matches. This CDR3 is CASSLSGETTDTQYF. CDR3 nucleotides: TGCGCCAGCAGCCTTAGCGGGGAAACCACAGATACGCAGTATTTT. Filled out from reference TRBV5-1 and TRBJ2-3, the complete variable domain reads KAGVTQTPRYLIKTRGQQVTLSCSPISGHRSVSWYQQTPGQGLQFLFEYFSETQRNKGNFPGRFSGRQFSNSRSEMNVSTLELGDSALYLCASSLSGETTDTQYFGPGTRLTVL.

This chain joins TRBV5-1 and TRBJ2-7, with D possibly being TRBD2 (5 bases). V was pared by 1 base and J by 2 bases, with 10 bases between. CDR3 size: 14 residues. Looked up from germline, CDR1 is SGHRS and CDR2 is YFSETQ. The CDR3 nucleotides read TGCGCCAGCAGCTTGCGGGGAGCCCCCTACGAGCAGTACTTC. Amino acid sequence: CASSLRGAPYEQYF.

This sequence joins TRBV6-1 and TRBJ2-2; TRBD2 might be the D (5 bases). V lost 7 bases, J lost 7 bases, and 19 bases lay in between. The CDR3 totals 15 residues. CDR1 is MNHNS, CDR2 SASEGT, per germline. CDR3: CASTSEAASVGELFF. The CDR3 DNA follows: TGTGCCAGCACAAGTGAAGCGGCGTCGGTCGGGGAGCTGTTTTTT.

By frequency in the sample, this clone is medium-sized. The chain links TRBV7-6 to TRBJ1-3, with a possible D match to TRBD1 (5 bases). The V gene lost 5 bases and the J gene lost 4 bases, with 9 bases spanning the gap. The CDR3 is made up of 13 amino acids. Germline CDR1 is SGHVS and CDR2 is FNYEAQ. The CDR3 DNA reads as TGTGCCAGCAGCCTGCGACAGGGAAACACCATATATTTT. It specifies CASSLRQGNTIYF.

The gene calls are TRBV10-1 and TRBJ2-2, with 8 bases matching TRBD2. The germline gives CDR1 WNHNN, CDR2 SYGVQD (reference sequence). The CDR3 length is 17 residues. V was clipped by 4 bases and J by 5 bases; unmatched bases: 12. DNA of the CDR3: TGCGCCAGCAGTGGTAGGCGGCTAGCGGGCCGAACCGGGGAGCTGTTTTTT. Protein sequence: CASSGRRLAGRTGELFF.

V and J are TRBV7-9 and TRBJ2-7; TRBD1 matches at 10 bases. The germline CDR1 and CDR2 sequences are SEHNR and FQNEAQ (reference sequence). V lost 5 bases, J lost 2 bases, and 3 bases stayed unmatched. The CDR3 covers 14 residues. The CDR3 DNA reads TGTGCCAGCAGCCAGGACAGGGGGGCCTACGAGCAGTACTTC. It codes for CASSQDRGAYEQYF.

The V gene is TRBV7-2, the J gene TRBJ2-1, with D possibly being TRBD1 (6 bases). Trimming pared 5 bases from V and 9 bases from J, leaving 14 bases between. Germline V gene data show CDR1 as SGHTA and CDR2 as FQGNSA. The CDR3 loop spans 13 amino acids. The CDR3 loop is CASSLGQSGEQFF. CDR3 nucleotide sequence: TGTGCCAGCAGCCTAGGACAGTCTGGTGAGCAGTTCTTC.

The rearrangement joins TRBV6-1 to TRBJ2-3; D is possibly TRBD2 (7 bases). This CDR3 contains 13 residues. Trimming pared 5 bases from V and 5 bases from J, leaving 11 bases between. Germline-derived CDR1 and CDR2 are MNHNS and SASEGT. The CDR3 loop reads CASSWGGEDTQYF. DNA of the CDR3: TGTGCCAGCAGTTGGGGGGGCGAAGATACGCAGTATTTT.

The chain joins TRBV27 to TRBJ2-2; 12 bases match TRBD2. Unmatched junction bases numbered 2, after V lost 5 bases and J lost 4 bases. The V gene's germline CDR1 is MNHEY and CDR2 SMNVEV (reference sequence). The CDR3 is 15 amino acids. The CDR3 bases are TGTGCCAGCAGTCCTAGCGGGAGGGGCACCGGGGAGCTGTTTTTT. This gives the protein CASSPSGRGTGELFF.

The gene calls are TRBV18 and TRBJ2-7; no clear D gene. Germline loops: CDR1 KGHSH, CDR2 LQKENI. Trimming left V 0 bases short and J 4 bases short, with 13 bases between. This CDR3 comprises 15 residues. CDR3 DNA sequence: TGTGCCAGCTCACCACCGTCGGGTCCGGTGTACGAGCAGTACTTC. This translates into CASSPPSGPVYEQYF.

This chain connects TRBV19 to TRBJ1-1, with a tentative D call TRBD1 (5 bases). CDR1 and CDR2 from the germline V gene are LNHDA and SQIVND (reference sequence). V lost 3 bases and J 5 bases, leaving 13 bases between the germline ends. The CDR3 totals 14 residues. CDR3 loop: CASSIDAGQTEAFF. The DNA of the CDR3 is TGTGCCAGTAGTATCGATGCAGGGCAGACTGAAGCTTTCTTT.

The chain combines TRBV2 with TRBJ1-1; D is possibly TRBD1 (5 bases). Trimming cost V 4 bases and J 5 bases, with 14 bases left between them. The CDR3 extends over 14 amino acids. Germline assignment: CDR1 SNHLY and CDR2 FYNNEI. CDR3 nucleotide sequence: TGTGCCAGCAGTGGACAGCCTGTAGGGACTGAAGCTTTCTTT. This codes for CASSGQPVGTEAFF.